The T cell receptor (beta chain) described here comes from a study of regulatory T cells in long-lasting Graves disease. The germline V gene encodes CDR1 LNHDA and CDR2 SQIVND (reference sequence). V lost 10 bases to trimming and J lost 6 bases; unmatched junction nucleotides: 4. There are 12 residues in the CDR3. General study results and limits: Owing to a sample size that was small, accuracy may have been reduced.

Researchers made TCR beta libraries by using iRepertoire HTBI primers and running Arm-PCR on CDR3 regions. TCRdb re-called the multiplex PCR reads through MiXCR, storing one row per CDR3 protein. The table records hundreds of thousands of distinct CDR3 sequences, around 15% of them present only once. The time point: newly diagnosed GD, antithyroid drugs for less than 3 months. PBMC-extracted RNA yielded the TCR library. As concerns this clonotype: Its antigen is unknown.

The same sample was also studied in work on T cells in Graves' hyperthyroidism and ophthalmopathy.

This clonotype originated in a woman in her thirties with Graves disease. The V and J genes are TRBV19 and TRBJ2-1; 9 nucleotides match TRBD1. Here the sequenced sample was peripheral blood mononuclear cells (PBMCs), taken at new diagnosis, from a patient treated with antithyroid drugs. CDR3 sequence: CATSDRGNEQFF. CDR3 nucleotide sequence: TGTGCCACCTCGGACAGGGGCAATGAGCAGTTCTTC.